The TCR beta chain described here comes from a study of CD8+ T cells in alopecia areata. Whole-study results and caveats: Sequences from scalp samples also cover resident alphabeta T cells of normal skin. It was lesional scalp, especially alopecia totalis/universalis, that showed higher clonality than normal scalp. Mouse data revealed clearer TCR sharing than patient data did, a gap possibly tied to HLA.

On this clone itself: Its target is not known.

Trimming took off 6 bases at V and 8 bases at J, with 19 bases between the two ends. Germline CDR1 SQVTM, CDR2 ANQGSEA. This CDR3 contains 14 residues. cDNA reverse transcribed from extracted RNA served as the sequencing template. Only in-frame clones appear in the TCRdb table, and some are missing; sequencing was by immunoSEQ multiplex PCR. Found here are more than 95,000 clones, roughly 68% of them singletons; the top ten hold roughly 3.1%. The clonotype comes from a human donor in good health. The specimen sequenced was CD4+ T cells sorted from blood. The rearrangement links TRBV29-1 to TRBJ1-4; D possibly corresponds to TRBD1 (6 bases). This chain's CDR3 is CSVTTGPTGEKLFF. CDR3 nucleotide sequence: TGCAGCGTGACGACGGGACCCACAGGGGAAAAACTGTTTTTT.